This T cell receptor beta chain appears in the sequencing data of a study of blood T cell repertoires in COVID-19. Study details: The United States, Italy and Spain were the sources of the acute and convalescent COVID-19 samples.

The length of the CDR3 is 16 residues. V was pared by 0 bases and J by 5 bases, with 5 bases of the junction left unmatched. CDR1 and CDR2 from the germline V gene are MGHRA and YSYEKL. The authors' processing: The assay estimated nucleated cells by amplifying reference gene primers. Repertoires were generated with immunoSEQ multiplex PCR, while TCRdb's copy carries only in-frame clones and drops some. That table supplies the V and J calls and clone size; D and trimming were determined from the DNA. The sample includes hundreds of thousands of clones, around 85% of them seen just once. The study recruited people aged roughly 18 to 100 years across around 24 US areas.

The sample was PBMCs or T cells enriched from blood (not recorded which). V usage is TRBV4-1 and J usage is TRBJ2-1, with 9 nucleotides matching TRBD2. The clonotype was recovered from a woman in her 30s who had been exposed to COVID-19. The DNA of the CDR3 is TGCGCCAGCAGCCAAGATCTACAGCGGGGGGACAATGAGCAGTTCTTC. Its translation: CASSQDLQRGDNEQFF.